The present TCR beta chain was sequenced within a study of blood T cell repertoires in COVID-19. Everyone who took part was roughly 18 to 89 years old, and they came from fewer than 25 US areas. Participants' reported clinical history set cohort assignment. The CDR3 runs to 15 residues. V lost 6 bases to trimming and J lost 4 bases, with 13 bases between them. CDR1 is MNHEY and CDR2 is SMNVEV in the germline V gene (reference sequence). Original handling: How many nucleated cells were present was estimated from reference gene primer amplification. Generated by immunoSEQ multiplex PCR, the TCRdb table keeps only in-frame clones and is missing some. The V and J calls and clone size are taken from that table; D and trimming were inferred from the DNA. The table records approximately 470,000 clones, about nine tenths of them present only once.

V gene TRBV27 combines with J gene TRBJ2-6, with D possibly TRBD1 on 6 matching bases. This sequence originates from a woman aged 18-29 years who had recovered from COVID-19. The sequencing sample was made of PBMCs or T cells enriched from blood (not recorded which). The CDR3 bases are TGTGCCAGCAGCCCCGCAGGGGCCGGGGCCAACGTCCTGACTTTC. Its translation is CASSPAGAGANVLTF.